Following are 32 T cell receptor beta chains from one sample sequenced in a study of regulatory T cells in long-lasting Graves disease. As for time point: newly diagnosed GD, antithyroid drugs for less than 3 months. RNA isolated from PBMCs was used to make the TCR library. To make TCR beta libraries, researchers used iRepertoire HTBI primers and Arm-PCR of CDR3 regions. One entry per CDR3 protein results from TCRdb running MiXCR on the multiplex PCR reads. Here the sample spans around 400,000 distinct CDR3 sequences, 15% to 19% being singletons. The sample consisted of peripheral blood mononuclear cells (PBMCs), taken at new diagnosis, from a patient treated with antithyroid drugs. Source of these receptors: a female donor with Graves disease.

This clonotype has a count of ten or more. This chain uses TRBV13 with TRBJ1-2, with D possibly being TRBD1 (5 bases). The CDR3 totals 14 residues. The V gene's germline CDR1 is PRHDT and CDR2 FYEKMQ (reference sequence). Trimming stripped 6 bases from V and 7 bases from J, with 18 bases between. CDR3 sequence (DNA): TGTGCCAGCAGGGGAGGAGGGGACCCCGGTGGCTACACCTTC. The encoded protein is CASRGGGDPGGYTF.

In its sample, this clonotype was seen many times. The rearrangement joins TRBV12-3 or TRBV12-4 to TRBJ1-1; 8 positions agree with TRBD1. The CDR3 runs 14 residues. V lost 3 bases, J lost 3 bases, and 3 bases stayed unmatched. The CDR3 nucleotides read TGTGCCAGCAGTTTTCAGGGGGCTGACACTGAAGCTTTCTTT. Protein product: CASSFQGADTEAFF.

This clonotype has a count of ten or more. The chain links TRBV13 to TRBJ2-1, with TRBD2 as a possible D gene (6 bases). Germline values: CDR1 PRHDT, CDR2 FYEKMQ (reference sequence). The CDR3 is made up of 14 amino acids. Trimming cost V 5 bases and J 10 bases, with 18 bases left between them. The CDR3 here is CASSPKDRAGEQFF. The CDR3 nucleotides read TGTGCCAGCAGCCCTAAGGATCGCGCGGGAGAGCAGTTCTTC.

In this sample, this clonotype turned up once. The genes are TRBV11-2 and TRBJ1-2; perhaps TRBD1 as D (5 bases). There are 17 residues in the CDR3. Germline CDR1 is SGHAT and CDR2 is FQNNGV. V gave up 3 bases and J gave up 7 bases, with 24 bases separating them. The CDR3 bases are TGTGCCAGCAGCTTTGGGAGGGTCCTCCTAACAGGCGGTGGCTACACCTTC. Its protein is CASSFGRVLLTGGGYTF.

This clonotype was seen a few times. The chain recombines TRBV19 with TRBJ2-1; a weak D match, TRBD2 (5 bases). Germline CDR1 reads LNHDA; CDR2 reads SQIVND (reference sequence). The CDR3 extends over 15 amino acids. V dropped 7 bases and J dropped 0 bases, with 13 bases sitting between them. This CDR3 reads CASTGSLASYNEQFF. The DNA of the CDR3 is TGTGCCAGTACCGGAAGCCTAGCCTCCTACAATGAGCAGTTCTTC.

This clonotype was seen ten or more times. The chain employs TRBV24-1 and TRBJ2-7; D remains unclear. CDR3 length: 15 residues. CDR1 is KGHDR and CDR2 is SFDVKD in the germline V gene. V lost 5 bases and J lost 3, with 16 bases in between. For the CDR3, the DNA is TGTGCCACCAGTGTGGATAAGGGCAGCTTCTACGAGCAGTACTTC. It is translated as CATSVDKGSFYEQYF.

This clonotype has a count of ten or more. The CDR3 DNA is TGTGCCAGCAGCTTACCCCCAGCTACTGAAGCTTTCTTT. As protein: CASSLPPATEAFF. This chain links TRBV5-4 with TRBJ1-1; D call uncertain. Germline V gives CDR1 SGHNT, CDR2 YYREEE (reference sequence). V gave up 2 bases and J gave up 5 bases, with 10 bases separating them. There are 13 residues in the CDR3.

This clonotype turned up a few times. This sequence may be a read error, since a much larger clone differs from it by one base. The chain joins TRBV7-8 to TRBJ2-5, with D tentatively TRBD2 (5 bases). V was shortened by 0 bases and J by 5 bases, with 16 bases between the two germline ends. Germline V lookup: CDR1 SGHVS, CDR2 FQNEAQ. CDR3 length: 16 amino acids. CDR3 region: CASSLAFGAARETQYF. CDR3 sequence (DNA): TGTGCCAGCAGCTTAGCGTTCGGAGCGGCCCGGGAGACCCAGTACTTC.

This chain connects TRBV2 to TRBJ1-2, with D unclear. Trimming cost V 2 bases and J 2 bases, with 9 bases left between them. CDR3 length equals 14 residues. CDR1 SNHLY and CDR2 FYNNEI come from the germline V gene. The CDR3, as DNA: TGTGCCAGCAGTGAACGGACCATAAACTATGGCTACACCTTC. This gives the protein CASSERTINYGYTF. Full variable domain (rest looked up from reference TRBV2 and TRBJ1-2): EPEVTQTPSHQVTQMGQEVILRCVPISNHLYFYWYRQILGQKVEFLVSFYNNEISEKSEIFDDQFSVERPDGSNFTLKIRSTKLEDSAMYFCASSERTINYGYTFGSGTRLTVV.

This clonotype has a count of ten or more. This chain links TRBV5-1 with TRBJ2-3; D is perhaps TRBD2 (6 bases). Between the trimmed V and J ends, which lost 0 bases and 4 bases, there was a span of 18 bases. CDR3 size: 17 residues. Germline CDR1 SGHRS, CDR2 YFSETQ. CDR3 loop: CASSLGERAEMADTQYF. The DNA for the CDR3 is TGCGCCAGCAGCTTGGGTGAGCGGGCGGAGATGGCAGATACGCAGTATTTT. The full variable domain, its missing parts supplied by reference TRBV5-1 and TRBJ2-3, is KAGVTQTPRYLIKTRGQQVTLSCSPISGHRSVSWYQQTPGQGLQFLFEYFSETQRNKGNFPGRFSGRQFSNSRSEMNVSTLELGDSALYLCASSLGERAEMADTQYFGPGTRLTVL.

This clonotype was found a few times. A much larger clonotype is one base distant, so this may be a read error. The chain uses TRBV10-3 and TRBJ1-1; TRBD1 matches 7 bases. This CDR3 contains 13 residues. Germline values: CDR1 ENHRY, CDR2 SYGVKD. The V and J ends lost 6 bases and 4 bases, in that order; junction bases with no gene match: 5. The CDR3 region has the DNA TGTGCCATCAGGGGGGACAGCAGCACTGAAGCTTTCTTT. This gives the protein CAIRGDSSTEAFF.

The chain joins TRBV13 to TRBJ2-1, with D perhaps TRBD2 (5 bases). CDR3 length: 15 residues. Germline CDR1 is PRHDT and CDR2 is FYEKMQ (reference sequence). Trimming cost V 5 bases and J 1 base, with 12 bases left between them. The CDR3 DNA sequence: TGTGCCAGCAGCCCCCCACTAGAATCCTACAATGAGCAGTTCTTC. Protein product: CASSPPLESYNEQFF.

V is TRBV30 and J is TRBJ2-2; D is perhaps TRBD1 (6 bases). The CDR3 extends over 13 amino acids. Trimming took off 4 bases at V and 5 bases at J, with 11 bases between the two ends. Germline V CDR1 and CDR2: GTSNPN, SVGIG (reference sequence). The CDR3 spells CAWIWTATGELFF. The CDR3 DNA reads TGTGCCTGGATATGGACAGCGACCGGGGAGCTGTTTTTT.

At least ten counts were recorded for this clonotype. This rearrangement joins TRBV12-3 or TRBV12-4 to TRBJ1-6; the D is unclear. This CDR3 spans 17 amino acids. The V end was cut by 5 bases, the J end by 6 bases, with 20 bases between. This CDR3 is CASSRFPPGMGNSPLHF. The CDR3 bases are TGTGCCAGCAGTCGCTTCCCACCGGGTATGGGTAATTCACCCCTCCACTTT.

This rearrangement joins TRBV6-1 to TRBJ2-7; maybe TRBD2 (6 bases). Germline assignment: CDR1 MNHNS and CDR2 SASEGT. The V end was cut by 5 bases, the J end by 6 bases, with 8 bases between. CDR3 length equals 11 residues. The CDR3 is CASSTGGEQYF. CDR3 nucleotide sequence: TGTGCCAGCAGTACCGGGGGCGAGCAGTACTTC.

This clonotype was observed at least ten times. The chain joins TRBV27 to TRBJ1-1, with a tentative D call TRBD1 (5 bases). The CDR3 is made up of 12 amino acids. Looked up from germline, CDR1 is MNHEY and CDR2 is SMNVEV (reference sequence). Trimming stripped 4 bases from V and 7 bases from J, with 10 bases between. CDR3 amino acids: CASSSQGGEAFF. The CDR3, as DNA: TGTGCCAGCAGTTCGCAGGGCGGTGAAGCTTTCTTT.

Ten or more counts support this clonotype. J is TRBJ2-3 and V is TRBV10-3; no reliable D call. The CDR3 runs to 16 residues. Germline CDR1 is ENHRY and CDR2 is SYGVKD. The V end lost 0 bases, the J end lost 0 bases, and 10 bases lay between the germline ends. The CDR3 spells CAISESESASTDTQYF. CDR3 sequence (DNA): TGTGCCATCAGTGAGTCTGAGTCGGCTAGCACAGATACGCAGTATTTT.

Remarks on this clonotype: An end of the junction differs from the germline gene, which may be a read error. The rearrangement uses TRBV27 and TRBJ2-5, with a weak D call TRBD1 (5 bases). The length of the CDR3 is 14 residues. CDR1 and CDR2 from the germline V gene are MNHEY and SMNVEV (reference sequence). The CDR3, as DNA: TGTGCCAGCAGTTCCCACAGGTATCCAGAGGCCCAGTACTTC. It specifies CASSSHRYPEAQYF.

Points on this clonotype: A much larger clone differs by one base, so this may be a read error. J is TRBJ1-2 and V is TRBV6-2 or TRBV6-3; 9 bases are shared with TRBD1. This CDR3 region has 18 residues. Germline V gene data show CDR1 as MNHEY and CDR2 as SVGEGT. The junction had 19 bases not matched to a gene; V was cut back by 5 bases and J by 6 bases. In DNA, the CDR3 is TGTGCCAGCAGTCCAAAGGTTACAGGGGGCGGAGGATCCAATGGCTACACCTTC. Translating it yields CASSPKVTGGGGSNGYTF.

At least ten counts were recorded for this clonotype. This chain links TRBV6-1 with TRBJ2-4; 11 bases agree with TRBD1. Germline V gene data show CDR1 as MNHNS and CDR2 as SASEGT. The CDR3 covers 15 residues. After removal of 7 bases from V and 7 bases from J, the junction contained 9 bases not matched to a gene. The CDR3 sequence is CASKTGQGASNIQYF. The CDR3 nucleotides read TGTGCCAGCAAAACCGGACAGGGGGCTTCTAACATTCAGTACTTC.

This clonotype was seen at least ten times. This sequence joins TRBV28 and TRBJ1-2; D remains ambiguous. CDR1 and CDR2 (germline): MDHEN, SYDVKM. Trimming took 6 bases from V and 1 from J, leaving 9 bases between them. This CDR3 region has 13 residues. CDR3 amino acids: CASRSADNYGYTF. For the CDR3, the DNA is TGTGCCAGCAGATCGGCAGATAACTATGGCTACACCTTC.

This clonotype was seen repeatedly, ten times or more. The rearrangement uses TRBV14 and TRBJ2-3; D remains ambiguous. CDR1 is SGHDN and CDR2 is FVKESK in the germline V gene. V was pared by 2 bases and J by 7 bases, with 13 bases between. The CDR3 loop spans 14 amino acids. CDR3 sequence (DNA): TGTGCCAGCAGCCAATACGGTGACGGCTATACGCAGTATTTT. This sequence encodes CASSQYGDGYTQYF.

The gene calls are TRBV19 and TRBJ2-7; D call uncertain. Germline values: CDR1 LNHDA, CDR2 SQIVND (reference sequence). V dropped 5 bases and J dropped 2 bases, with 13 bases sitting between them. CDR3 length equals 14 residues. CDR3 amino acids: CASSPGRYPYEQYF. The CDR3 nucleotides are TGTGCCAGTAGTCCTGGACGGTACCCCTACGAGCAGTACTTC.

This clonotype came up once. The J gene is TRBJ1-1, the V gene TRBV30, with 8 bases identical to TRBD1. J was trimmed by 1 base and V by 8 bases; bases with no gene match: 6. This CDR3 is 13 amino acids long. Per germline, CDR1 GTSNPN and CDR2 SVGIG (reference sequence). The CDR3 DNA follows: TGTGCCCGCCGGGACAGGCAGAACACTGAAGCTTTCTTT. It yields the protein CARRDRQNTEAFF.

There are a few counts of this clonotype. The V call is TRBV27, the J call TRBJ2-1, with D possibly TRBD2 on 5 matching bases. The V gene lost 8 bases and the J gene lost 0 bases, with 8 bases spanning the gap. Germline CDR1 and CDR2: MNHEY and SMNVEV (reference sequence). The CDR3 is 13 amino acids. The CDR3 sequence: CASGGLSYNEQFF. The CDR3 nucleotides read TGTGCCAGCGGAGGACTCTCCTACAATGAGCAGTTCTTC.

This clonotype occurred many times. This chain connects TRBV28 to TRBJ2-5, with D perhaps matching TRBD2 (6 bases). The CDR3 has 15 amino acids. Looked up from germline, CDR1 is MDHEN and CDR2 is SYDVKM. The ends were cut back, 6 bases at V and 2 bases at J, with 16 bases in the middle. The CDR3 here is CASSAGGRPQETQYF. CDR3 DNA sequence: TGTGCCAGCAGCGCCGGGGGACGCCCGCAAGAGACCCAGTACTTC.

This clonotype was detected many times. The chain employs TRBV20-1 and TRBJ2-3; possibly TRBD1 or TRBD2 for D (8 bases each). This CDR3 is built from 22 residues. The V and J ends lost 0 bases and 5 bases respectively, with 36 bases between them. Germline V gene data show CDR1 as DFQATT and CDR2 as SNEGSKA (reference sequence). CDR3 sequence reads: CSARDLRHRGSIGGGRIDTQYF. CDR3 bases: TGCAGTGCTAGAGATCTGAGGCACAGGGGGTCTATTGGCGGGGGGCGGATAGATACGCAGTATTTT.

This clonotype occurred many times. This chain connects TRBV4-3 to TRBJ2-3; 7 positions agree with TRBD2. V shed 0 bases and J 0 bases; nucleotides not matched to a gene: 9. CDR1 is LGHNA and CDR2 is YSLEER in the germline V gene. The CDR3 runs to 18 residues. CDR3 DNA sequence: TGCGCCAGCAGCCAAGATCGGGCTAGCGGAACTAGCACAGATACGCAGTATTTT. Protein product: CASSQDRASGTSTDTQYF.

In its sample, this clonotype was seen a few times. The CDR3 sequence is CASSGTSGRNEQFF. The CDR3 nucleotides are TGTGCCAGCAGTGGGACTAGCGGGAGAAATGAGCAGTTCTTC. This chain joins TRBV3-1 and TRBJ2-1; 14 bases agree with TRBD2. Germline V lookup: CDR1 LGHDT, CDR2 YNNKEL (reference sequence). V lost 6 bases and J lost 7; bases outside the gene matches: 2. The CDR3 runs 14 residues.

This clonotype was picked up many times. The chain combines TRBV7-9 with TRBJ2-3, with 13 bases identical to TRBD2. The CDR3 runs 22 residues. Germline V gives CDR1 SEHNR, CDR2 FQNEAQ (reference sequence). The V gene end was trimmed by 0 bases and the J gene end by 4 bases; junction bases not matched to a gene: 19. The CDR3 DNA reads as TGTGCCAGCAGCTTAGCGAGGGAGGGACTAGCGGGGACAACCACCCCCGCAGATACGCAGTATTTT. Translating it yields CASSLAREGLAGTTTPADTQYF.

The CDR3 DNA reads as TGCGCCCCCCCGGGAGAAAAACTGTTTTTT. Its protein is CAPPGEKLFF. The V gene is TRBV5-1, the J gene TRBJ1-4; D unresolved. Germline assignment: CDR1 SGHRS and CDR2 YFSETQ. The CDR3 contains 10 residues. V was clipped by 10 bases and J by 8 bases, with 9 bases between them.

This clonotype was detected ten times or more. CDR3 DNA sequence: TGCGCCAGCAGCTTGGAAACAGGGGTGACCGGGGAGCTGTTTTTT. As protein: CASSLETGVTGELFF. The chain links TRBV5-1 to TRBJ2-2; 7 bases line up with TRBD1. The CDR3 runs to 15 residues. Germline trimming cut 0 bases from V and 5 bases from J; bases unmatched to any gene: 4. Germline V CDR1 and CDR2: SGHRS, YFSETQ.